This passage covers 24 T cell receptor beta chains from one sample sequenced in a study of cytomegalovirus exposure and HLA in healthy donors. The PCR used 60 Vbeta and 13 Jbeta primers. Assay used: immunoSEQ multiplex PCR; TCRdb lists only in-frame clones, some missing. Among about 140,000 clones, approximately 71% were seen once, and the ten largest hold about 3.5%. Sequences were obtained from PBMCs. The receptor set was obtained from a man aged 40-55 years in good health and CMV-seronegative.

This clone showed up just once. This chain joins TRBV2 and TRBJ1-1; D is undetermined. The V and J ends lost 6 bases and 6 bases respectively, with 23 bases between them. The V gene's germline CDR1 is SNHLY and CDR2 FYNNEI. CDR3 length: 16 residues. Here the CDR3 reads CASRVGGGLSFPEAFF. CDR3 nucleotides: TGTGCCAGCAGGGTTGGAGGAGGGCTCTCGTTCCCTGAAGCTTTCTTT.

The chain couples TRBV5-1 to TRBJ2-1; tentative D call: TRBD1 (5 bases). CDR1 is SGHRS and CDR2 is YFSETQ in the germline V gene. CDR3 length: 14 residues. With 3 bases removed from V and 5 bases from J, the gap between germline ends came to 12 bases. The CDR3 sequence: CASSSDDRNNEQFF. As DNA, the CDR3 is TGCGCCAGCAGCTCGGATGACAGAAACAATGAGCAGTTCTTC.

The CDR3 is CASSTRFEMTYNEQFF. The CDR3 nucleotides are TGTGCCAGCAGTACCCGCTTTGAGATGACCTACAATGAGCAGTTCTTC. The gene calls are TRBV28 and TRBJ2-1; D unclear. Germline lookup yields CDR1 MDHEN and CDR2 SYDVKM. Deletions cut 5 bases from V and 2 bases from J, with 16 bases between. There are 16 residues in the CDR3.

This clone occurred once. The chain carries TRBV28 and TRBJ2-3; D is possibly TRBD1 (5 bases). CDR3 size: 13 residues. V shed 7 bases and J shed 2 bases, with 10 bases lying between them. The V gene's germline CDR1 is MDHEN and CDR2 SYDVKM. The CDR3, as DNA: TGTGCCAGCATAGGGGTTGCCACAGATACGCAGTATTTT. Protein sequence: CASIGVATDTQYF.

This chain uses TRBV7-3 with TRBJ2-2; D is possibly TRBD2 (6 bases). Per germline, CDR1 SGHTA and CDR2 FQGTGA. V was cut by 10 bases and J by 7 bases, with 16 bases left in between. This CDR3 is built from 13 residues. The CDR3 reads CATRASGGGELFF. The CDR3 coding sequence is TGTGCCACCCGGGCTTCCGGGGGCGGGGAGCTGTTTTTT.

The rearrangement joins TRBV6-5 to TRBJ2-1; a weak D match, TRBD2 (6 bases). Germline CDR1 reads MNHEY; CDR2 reads SVGAGI. V was shortened by 7 bases and J by 3 bases, with 16 bases between the two germline ends. The CDR3 sequence is 15 residues long. The CDR3 DNA is TGTGCCAGCACCAGAGTGGGGGGACGCTACAATGAGCAGTTCTTC. Residues: CASTRVGGRYNEQFF.

This chain links TRBV19 with TRBJ2-7, with TRBD1 identical over 7 bases. The V and J ends lost 5 bases and 3 bases, in that order; junction bases with no gene match: 7. This CDR3 region has 14 residues. Germline values: CDR1 LNHDA, CDR2 SQIVND (reference sequence). The CDR3, as DNA: TGTGCCAGTAGTCCGCCGGGACAGATCTACGAGCAGTACTTC. Amino acids: CASSPPGQIYEQYF.

This clone turned up a few times. The rearrangement links TRBV5-1 to TRBJ1-2, with 8 nucleotides matching TRBD1. Trimming cost V 2 bases and J 8 bases; bases outside gene matches: 14. Germline CDR1 is SGHRS and CDR2 is YFSETQ. The CDR3 is made up of 16 amino acids. DNA for the CDR3: TGCGCCAGCAGCTTAAATTCGGGACAGGCGTCGCGGGGCTACACCTTC. Protein product: CASSLNSGQASRGYTF.

This clone was detected a few times. One end of the junction varies from germline; a read error may be responsible. V gene TRBV5-4 combines with J gene TRBJ2-1, with TRBD2 matching over 9 bases. The germline CDR1 and CDR2 sequences are SGHNT and YYREEE (reference sequence). The CDR3 covers 16 residues. CDR3 nucleotide sequence: TGTGCCAGCAGTTTGGCGCAAGGCGGGGGGGCAAATGAGCAGTTCTTC. The encoded protein is CASSLAQGGGANEQFF.

The gene calls are TRBV7-3 and TRBJ2-5; the match to TRBD2 covers 7 bases. V trimming: 1 base; J trimming: 5 bases; junction bases outside the gene matches: 4. Per the germline V gene, CDR1 is SGHTA and CDR2 is FQGTGA. There are 14 residues in the CDR3. CDR3 protein: CASSLIAGGETQYF. DNA for the CDR3: TGTGCCAGCAGCTTAATAGCCGGGGGGGAGACCCAGTACTTC.

The genes are TRBV2 and TRBJ1-5, with no clear D. Germline V gene data show CDR1 as SNHLY and CDR2 as FYNNEI. V dropped 6 bases and J dropped 0 bases, with 9 bases sitting between them. The CDR3 extends over 14 amino acids. CDR3 sequence: CASREKYSNQPQHF. The CDR3 region has the DNA TGTGCCAGCAGAGAGAAATATAGCAATCAGCCCCAGCATTTT.

Notes on this clone: The junction departs from germline at one end; a sequencing error may be responsible. V is TRBV7-3 and J is TRBJ2-7; TRBD2 agrees at 13 bases. Germline V gene data show CDR1 as SGHTA and CDR2 as FQGTGA. The CDR3 contains 21 residues. The CDR3 DNA sequence: TGTGCCAGCAGTTTCACATTAAGACTAGCGGGGGGAACGACAAGCTCCTACGAGCAGTGCTTC. Its translation: CASSFTLRLAGGTTSSYEQCF.

The V call is TRBV5-5, the J call TRBJ1-3, with D maybe TRBD1 (6 bases). CDR1 is SGHKS and CDR2 is YYEKEE in the germline V gene (reference sequence). The CDR3 runs to 16 residues. Trimming pared 0 bases from V and 1 base from J, leaving 11 bases between. This CDR3 is CASSLGSGVSGNTIYF. CDR3 nucleotides: TGTGCCAGCAGCTTGGGGTCAGGGGTATCTGGAAACACCATATATTTT.

This chain uses TRBV9 with TRBJ1-5, with D maybe TRBD1 (6 bases). Looked up from germline, CDR1 is SGDLS and CDR2 is YYNGEE. This CDR3 is 13 amino acids long. Trimming pared 4 bases from V and 5 bases from J, leaving 10 bases between. In DNA form, the CDR3 reads TGTGCCAGCAGCAAACAGGGTTATCAGCCCCAGCATTTT. Encoded protein: CASSKQGYQPQHF.

This clone has more than one count but fewer than ten. The genes are TRBV6-6 and TRBJ1-2; no firm D call. The V gene lost 7 bases and the J gene lost 4 bases, with 16 bases spanning the gap. The CDR3 runs 14 residues. Germline V lookup: CDR1 MNHNY, CDR2 SVGAGI (reference sequence). This CDR3 is CASTSGRSTYGYTF. The CDR3 coding sequence is TGTGCCAGCACCTCGGGGAGGAGTACCTATGGCTACACCTTC.

J is TRBJ1-6 and V is TRBV2; 9 positions match TRBD1. The V gene end was trimmed by 6 bases and the J gene end by 0 bases; junction bases not matched to a gene: 15. This CDR3 has 20 residues. Germline V gives CDR1 SNHLY, CDR2 FYNNEI. The CDR3, as DNA: TGTGCCAGCAGCGACACTCCGGGACAGGGCTATAGCTCCTATAATTCACCCCTCCACTTT. It specifies CASSDTPGQGYSSYNSPLHF.

This clone was seen more than once but under ten times. The chain uses TRBV7-3 and TRBJ2-2; 13 positions match TRBD2. The V gene's germline CDR1 is SGHTA and CDR2 FQGTGA. V dropped 4 bases and J dropped 7; count of bases not matched to a gene: 6. This CDR3 has 16 amino acids. The CDR3 here is CASSYRLAGGHGELFF. The CDR3 DNA sequence: TGTGCCAGCAGCTACAGACTAGCGGGGGGTCACGGGGAGCTGTTTTTT.

The chain uses TRBV5-4 and TRBJ1-6, with 8 bases fitting TRBD1. The V gene's germline CDR1 is SGHNT and CDR2 YYREEE (reference sequence). This CDR3 comprises 17 residues. Germline trimming cut 4 bases from V and 1 base from J; bases unmatched to any gene: 7. The DNA of the CDR3 is TGTGCCAGCAGCCGCGGGACAGGCGAATCCTATAATTCACCCCTCCACTTT. Protein sequence: CASSRGTGESYNSPLHF. Filled out from reference TRBV5-4 and TRBJ1-6, the complete variable domain reads ETGVTQSPTHLIKTRGQQVTLRCSSQSGHNTVSWYQQALGQGPQFIFQYYREEENGRGNFPPRFSGLQFPNYSSELNVNALELDDSALYLCASSRGTGESYNSPLHFGNGTRLTVT.

The genes are TRBV6-1 and TRBJ2-1, with TRBD2 matching over 8 bases. The trim removed 6 bases at V and 1 base at J, leaving 5 bases unmatched. CDR3 length: 15 residues. Per germline, CDR1 MNHNS and CDR2 SASEGT. The CDR3 loop is CASSHSGESYNEQFF. The CDR3 DNA follows: TGTGCCAGCAGCCATAGCGGGGAGTCCTACAATGAGCAGTTCTTC.

This sequence joins TRBV12-5 and TRBJ1-1, with 7 bases lining up with TRBD1. Trimming at V came to 1 base and at J to 0 bases, leaving 11 bases not matched to a gene. Germline V lookup: CDR1 LGHNT, CDR2 FRNRAP. The CDR3 contains 18 residues. This CDR3 is CASGLDRLQGPMNTEAFF. CDR3 coding DNA: TGTGCTAGTGGTTTGGACCGCCTACAGGGGCCAATGAACACTGAAGCTTTCTTT.

V usage is TRBV5-1 and J usage is TRBJ2-5; no clear D. The germline CDR1 and CDR2 sequences are SGHRS and YFSETQ. The length of the CDR3 is 15 residues. V was cut by 0 bases and J by 0 bases, with 9 bases left in between. CDR3 in amino acids: CASSLVAAYQETQYF. Written as DNA, the CDR3 is TGCGCCAGCAGCTTGGTGGCGGCCTACCAAGAGACCCAGTACTTC.

V is TRBV4-1 and J is TRBJ1-5, with D perhaps TRBD1 (5 bases). The CDR3 runs 14 residues. Trimming pared 4 bases from V and 3 bases from J, leaving 10 bases between. Germline loops: CDR1 MGHRA, CDR2 YSYEKL. The CDR3 nucleotides are TGCGCCAGCAGCCCGGCGGGGCTCAATCAGCCCCAGCATTTT. It specifies CASSPAGLNQPQHF.

This clone came up a few times. CDR3 loop: CASSFRGINTEAFF. The CDR3 region has the DNA TGTGCCAGCAGCTTCAGGGGAATCAACACTGAAGCTTTCTTT. V usage is TRBV5-6 and J usage is TRBJ1-1; maybe TRBD1 (6 bases). Trimming took 2 bases from V and 2 from J, leaving 10 bases between them. CDR3 length equals 14 residues. Germline V gene sequence: CDR1 SGHDT, CDR2 YYEEEE.

In its sample, this clone was seen once. This chain joins TRBV2 and TRBJ1-5; D possibly corresponds to TRBD1 (6 bases). The length of the CDR3 is 14 residues. Germline CDR1 is SNHLY and CDR2 is FYNNEI. V was pared by 6 bases and J by 2 bases, with 11 bases between. CDR3 DNA sequence: TGTGCCAGCAGAGATAGGACAGGCAATCAGCCCCAGCATTTT. Its protein is CASRDRTGNQPQHF.